This T cell receptor (beta chain) was sequenced in a study of blood T cell repertoires in COVID-19. About the study: Sources were T cells, B-cell-depleted T cells, or PBMCs; the material itself was cDNA or gDNA.

A note on this clone: Mismatch with germline at one junction end may stem from a read error.

Germline CDR1 and CDR2: SEHNR and FQNEAQ (reference sequence). The CDR3 spans 16 residues. Assay used: immunoSEQ multiplex PCR; TCRdb lists only in-frame clones, some missing. Here the sample spans tens of thousands of clones, about 90% being singletons. V and J are TRBV7-9 and TRBJ2-6, with D maybe TRBD1 (6 bases). The clonotype was recovered from a middle-aged man with COVID-19, enrolled during active disease. Sequenced input: peripheral blood. The CDR3, as DNA: TGTGCCAGCAGGTTAGGGGGAGATTCTGGGGCCAACGTCCTGACTTTC. This translates into CASRLGGDSGANVLTF.